Below, 20 T cell receptor beta chains from the same sample are listed, as sequenced in a study of cytomegalovirus exposure and HLA in healthy donors. Primers for the PCR totalled 60 Vbeta and 13 Jbeta. TCRdb's table, derived via immunoSEQ multiplex PCR, lists solely in-frame clones and lacks some. Among 94,000 or so clones listed, approximately 70% were seen once. The sample comprised PBMCs. The source of these receptors is a man aged 60 to 75 in good health and CMV-seronegative.

This clone appeared once. The V gene is TRBV5-4, the J gene TRBJ1-2; 7 bases agree with TRBD1. There are 13 residues in the CDR3. V shed 4 bases, J shed 5 bases, and the junction held 5 bases outside the gene matches. The germline V gene encodes CDR1 SGHNT and CDR2 YYREEE (reference sequence). In DNA form, the CDR3 reads TGTGCCAGCAGCCTACAGGGGTGGTATGGCTACACCTTC. It specifies CASSLQGWYGYTF.

The chain recombines TRBV7-2 with TRBJ1-5; 10 positions agree with TRBD1. The germline V gene encodes CDR1 SGHTA and CDR2 FQGNSA. CDR3 size: 16 residues. V dropped 3 bases and J dropped 6; count of bases not matched to a gene: 8. The CDR3 DNA sequence: TGTGCCAGCAGCTTTACGGGGACAGGGGTCGGTCAGCCCCAGCATTTT. As protein: CASSFTGTGVGQPQHF.

This clone has a single count. The J gene is TRBJ2-7, the V gene TRBV9; possible D gene TRBD1, 5 bases. CDR1 is SGDLS and CDR2 is YYNGEE in the germline V gene. This CDR3 region has 14 residues. V lost 3 bases to trimming and J lost 0 bases, with 10 bases between them. CDR3 sequence (DNA): TGTGCCAGCAGCGGGGCAGGGTCCTCCTACGAGCAGTACTTC. It encodes CASSGAGSSYEQYF.

This chain links TRBV5-1 with TRBJ1-1, with D possibly being TRBD1 (5 bases). From germline, CDR1 is SGHRS and CDR2 YFSETQ. V was shortened by 9 bases and J by 2 bases, with 17 bases between the two germline ends. The CDR3 is 14 residues long. In nucleotides, the CDR3 is TGCGCCACCACGGGGGAAGGGCCAAACACTGAAGCTTTCTTT. This sequence encodes CATTGEGPNTEAFF.

The chain is built from TRBV2 and TRBJ1-6; D may be TRBD1 (5 bases). Germline loops: CDR1 SNHLY, CDR2 FYNNEI. The CDR3 contains 15 residues. V was shortened by 7 bases and J by 10 bases, with 20 bases between the two germline ends. The CDR3 loop reads CASIQAPPGYSPLHF. As DNA, the CDR3 is TGTGCCAGCATCCAAGCCCCTCCAGGGTACTCACCCCTCCACTTT. The entire variable domain, with the rest obtained from reference TRBV2 and TRBJ1-6, is as follows: EPEVTQTPSHQVTQMGQEVILRCVPISNHLYFYWYRQILGQKVEFLVSFYNNEISEKSEIFDDQFSVERPDGSNFTLKIRSTKLEDSAMYFCASIQAPPGYSPLHFGNGTRLTVT.

The genes are TRBV4-1 and TRBJ2-2; 7 bases are shared with TRBD1. CDR1 and CDR2 from the germline V gene are MGHRA and YSYEKL. Germline trimming cut 0 bases from V and 7 bases from J; bases unmatched to any gene: 5. The CDR3 sequence is 15 residues long. The CDR3 region is CASSQEPTGFGELFF. The DNA of the CDR3 is TGCGCCAGCAGCCAAGAACCGACAGGGTTCGGGGAGCTGTTTTTT.

V gene TRBV20-1 combines with J gene TRBJ1-3; D gene uncertain. The ends were cut back, 6 bases at V and 8 bases at J, with 11 bases in the middle. This CDR3 region has 11 residues. Germline lookup yields CDR1 DFQATT and CDR2 SNEGSKA (reference sequence). The CDR3 DNA reads as TGCAGTGCGTCGACGAGGGACACCATATATTTT. Its translation: CSASTRDTIYF.

The chain carries TRBV6-5 and TRBJ1-3, with a possible D match to TRBD1 (6 bases). The germline gives CDR1 MNHEY, CDR2 SVGAGI. This CDR3 is built from 13 residues. Trimming stripped 8 bases from V and 2 bases from J, with 10 bases between. CDR3 sequence reads: CASQRDTGNTIYF. The CDR3 DNA follows: TGTGCCAGCCAGCGGGACACTGGAAACACCATATATTTT.

The rearrangement uses TRBV15 and TRBJ1-3; D not resolved. The CDR3 loop spans 15 amino acids. CDR1 and CDR2 from the germline V gene are LNHNV and YYDKDF (reference sequence). Trimming removed 0 bases from V and 3 bases from J, with 9 bases in between. The CDR3 coding sequence is TGTGCCACCAGCAGAGATACCGGGTTTGGAAACACCATATATTTT. Protein product: CATSRDTGFGNTIYF.

The V call is TRBV28, the J call TRBJ2-5; 10 positions match TRBD2. This CDR3 contains 17 residues. Germline assignment: CDR1 MDHEN and CDR2 SYDVKM. V trimming: 3 bases; J trimming: 2 bases; junction bases outside the gene matches: 9. CDR3 loop: CASSLRRTSGLQETQYF. As DNA, the CDR3 is TGTGCCAGCAGTTTGAGACGGACTAGCGGATTACAAGAGACCCAGTACTTC.

The chain employs TRBV5-1 and TRBJ2-3; no reliable D call. The CDR3 contains 16 residues. The ends were cut back, 0 bases at V and 0 bases at J, with 11 bases in the middle. Germline values: CDR1 SGHRS, CDR2 YFSETQ. The CDR3 protein is CASSLEVATSTDTQYF. In DNA, the CDR3 is TGCGCCAGCAGCTTGGAGGTAGCAACTAGCACAGATACGCAGTATTTT.

The chain employs TRBV29-1 and TRBJ2-3; 12 bases fit TRBD2. Losses at the gene ends were 2 bases for V and 4 bases for J; bases not matched to a gene: 4. CDR1 and CDR2 from the germline V gene are SQVTM and ANQGSEA. The CDR3 sequence is 15 residues long. CDR3 in DNA: TGCAGCGTTGAAACTAGCGGGGGGCAGGCAGATACGCAGTATTTT. Protein: CSVETSGGQADTQYF.

The rearrangement joins TRBV29-1 to TRBJ2-1; 7 nucleotides agree with TRBD2. The CDR3 has 12 amino acids. Germline trimming cut 7 bases from V and 12 bases from J; bases unmatched to any gene: 12. CDR1 and CDR2 (germline): SQVTM, ANQGSEA. The CDR3 DNA reads as TGCAGCGCCAACGGGGGGTTCGGTGGGCAGTTCTTC. Translating it yields CSANGGFGGQFF.

DNA of the CDR3: TGTGCCAGCAGCCCCGGGGGGGCAGGAGGAGAGACCCAGTACTTC. Residues: CASSPGGAGGETQYF. This chain joins TRBV11-3 and TRBJ2-5, with 8 nucleotides matching TRBD2. Germline loops: CDR1 SGHNT, CDR2 YENEEA. The CDR3 runs 15 residues. V lost 5 bases and J lost 4; bases outside the gene matches: 9.

The chain carries TRBV10-2 and TRBJ2-1, with 13 positions matching TRBD2. Per germline, CDR1 WSHSY and CDR2 SAAADI. This CDR3 has 16 residues. Losses at the gene ends were 4 bases for V and 9 bases for J; bases not matched to a gene: 9. In DNA form, the CDR3 reads TGCGCCAGCAGTGCCCCCACTAGCGGGGGGGCCGGTGAGCAGTTCTTC. Translating it yields CASSAPTSGGAGEQFF.

This clone has only a few counts. The chain employs TRBV6-1 and TRBJ1-1; the match to TRBD1 covers 9 bases. The germline gives CDR1 MNHNS, CDR2 SASEGT. The CDR3 runs to 14 residues. V shed 8 bases and J 3 bases; nucleotides not matched to a gene: 7. DNA of the CDR3: TGTGCCAGCCCAGAGACAGGGGGTCACACTGAAGCTTTCTTT. Its translation is CASPETGGHTEAFF.

This clone was picked up a small number of times. V usage is TRBV28 and J usage is TRBJ1-4; the D gene is possibly TRBD1 (5 bases). The germline V and J ends were trimmed by 2 bases and 14 bases, with 9 bases remaining between them. The CDR3 contains 11 residues. Germline CDR1 and CDR2: MDHEN and SYDVKM. CDR3 sequence: CASSLSRGLFF. The CDR3 bases are TGTGCCAGCAGTTTAAGTCGGGGGCTGTTTTTT.

This clone was seen a single time. The chain recombines TRBV7-9 with TRBJ2-5; TRBD2 matches at 14 bases. J gave up 4 bases and V 2 bases, and 9 bases lay outside the gene matches. The V gene's germline CDR1 is SEHNR and CDR2 FQNEAQ (reference sequence). The CDR3 is 18 amino acids. The CDR3 DNA sequence: TGTGCCAGCAGCTTATCCCCTGGGGGACTAGCGGGGGCAGAGACCCAGTACTTC. As protein: CASSLSPGGLAGAETQYF.

The J gene is TRBJ2-5, the V gene TRBV7-2; unclear D gene. Deletions cut 4 bases from V and 1 base from J, with 7 bases between. The CDR3 length is 13 residues. Germline V gene sequence: CDR1 SGHTA, CDR2 FQGNSA. DNA of the CDR3: TGTGCCAGCAGCTACTCGAGCCAAGAGACCCAGTACTTC. It is translated as CASSYSSQETQYF.

This clone has more than one count but fewer than ten. The chain is built from TRBV10-3 and TRBJ2-2; 7 bases are shared with TRBD1. Trimming at V came to 9 bases and at J to 1 base, leaving 8 bases not matched to a gene. The germline gives CDR1 ENHRY, CDR2 SYGVKD. CDR3 length: 15 residues. CDR3 DNA: TGTGCCATAGAATGGGGACAGATGAACACCGGGGAGCTGTTTTTT. Its protein product is CAIEWGQMNTGELFF.